This entry concerns a single T cell receptor beta chain. Its antigen is unidentified. The data were taken from a study of shared clonotypes between healthy human individuals. Genomic DNA from each subset was divided evenly over several immunoSEQ plates. This table comes from immunoSEQ multiplex PCR, and its TCRdb copy is limited to in-frame clones, with some not included. Among more than 2,000,000 clones, 90% to 95% were seen once, and the ten largest hold about 0.39%. There were only Caucasian adults among the donors, and all lived in Nashville, Tennessee. Study-wide findings and caveats: Sequencing depth was expected to affect clonotype sharing among donors. It was the non-shared clonotypes that had lower generation probabilities than clonotypes shared by all four donors.

The CDR3 sequence is 16 residues long. V dropped 5 bases and J dropped 4; count of bases not matched to a gene: 10. From germline, CDR1 is MNHNY and CDR2 SVGAGI (reference sequence). This receptor was obtained from a man younger than 30 in good health. Some clones in this sample may be carry-over from other donors' samples. This chain links TRBV6-6 with TRBJ2-2, with 7 nucleotides matching TRBD1. Source material: naive CD4+ T cells from PBMCs. Noted subset: CD45RA+ positively selected. The CDR3 sequence: CASSVEQGIGTGELFF. The CDR3 nucleotides read TGTGCCAGCAGTGTGGAACAGGGGATCGGCACCGGGGAGCTGTTTTTT.